Below are 19 T cell receptor beta chains sequenced from a single sample in a study of T-cell memory formation after mild COVID-19. Each CDR3 protein is one row after TCRdb ran MiXCR on the 5' RACE reads. Here the sample spans about 250,000 distinct CDR3 sequences, approximately 19% being singletons. Material: PBMCs or a T cell subset sorted from them (not recorded which). These receptors were obtained from a man aged 18 to 29 who had mild COVID-19 (a few samples of this study predate the infection). Cell type and time point are not known.

This clonotype was observed a few times. The chain links TRBV7-9 to TRBJ2-1; D not resolved. Trimming shortened V by 5 bases and J by 8 bases, and 10 bases separated the two germline ends. Germline lookup yields CDR1 SEHNR and CDR2 FQNEAQ (reference sequence). This CDR3 contains 12 residues. The DNA of the CDR3 is TGTGCCAGCAGCCGAGAGGTTGATGAGCAGTTCTTC. It yields the protein CASSREVDEQFF.

The chain uses TRBV6-5 and TRBJ2-2; D uncertain. Germline assignment: CDR1 MNHEY and CDR2 SVGAGI. The CDR3 sequence is 14 residues long. V was shortened by 2 bases and J by 1 base, with 5 bases between the two germline ends. CDR3 sequence: CASSYQLNTGELFF. DNA of the CDR3: TGTGCCAGCAGTTACCAGTTGAACACCGGGGAGCTGTTTTTT.

The chain combines TRBV5-1 with TRBJ2-5; the D gene could be TRBD1 or TRBD2 (5 bases each). The CDR3 contains 14 residues. The ends were cut back, 4 bases at V and 4 bases at J, with 14 bases in the middle. Germline assignment: CDR1 SGHRS and CDR2 YFSETQ. Written as DNA, the CDR3 is TGCGCCAGCAGCCCCGGGGCTAGGCTAGAGACCCAGTACTTC. Its translation: CASSPGARLETQYF.

The V and J genes are TRBV28 and TRBJ2-3; 8 bases map to TRBD2. V was pared by 5 bases and J by 1 base, with 5 bases of the junction left unmatched. The CDR3 is 15 residues long. CDR1 and CDR2 (germline): MDHEN, SYDVKM. This chain's CDR3 is CASSAGGPGTDTQYF. CDR3 sequence (DNA): TGTGCCAGCAGTGCGGGGGGCCCCGGCACAGATACGCAGTATTTT.

This clonotype was observed many times. The chain uses TRBV5-1 and TRBJ1-6, with a possible D match to TRBD1 (5 bases). The CDR3 runs 16 residues. The V end lost 1 base, the J end lost 9 bases, and 17 bases lay between the germline ends. From germline, CDR1 is SGHRS and CDR2 YFSETQ. CDR3 in amino acids: CASSLNYAGPSSPLHF. The CDR3 region has the DNA TGCGCCAGCAGCTTGAATTACGCAGGGCCGAGTTCACCCCTCCACTTT.

The chain couples TRBV20-1 to TRBJ2-4; 8 bases align to TRBD2. The J segment lost 0 bases and the V segment lost 5 bases, leaving 12 bases of the junction unmatched. The CDR3 contains 17 residues. The germline V gene encodes CDR1 DFQATT and CDR2 SNEGSKA (reference sequence). As DNA, the CDR3 is TGCAGTGCTCGATTTCGGGAGGGGACCTTAGCCAAAAACATTCAGTACTTC. Translated: CSARFREGTLAKNIQYF.

J is TRBJ2-7 and V is TRBV19; no reliable D call. Trimming cost V 5 bases and J 2 bases, with 10 bases left between them. From germline, CDR1 is LNHDA and CDR2 SQIVND (reference sequence). The CDR3 is 13 amino acids. CDR3 in amino acids: CASSSGRPYEQYF. The DNA of the CDR3 is TGTGCCAGTAGTTCCGGCAGGCCCTACGAGCAGTACTTC.

The V and J genes are TRBV2 and TRBJ2-7; tentatively, D is TRBD1 (5 bases). V lost 1 base and J 3 bases, leaving 13 bases between the germline ends. This CDR3 region has 15 residues. Germline V gives CDR1 SNHLY, CDR2 FYNNEI. CDR3 amino acids: CASSEVGQGGYEQYF. For the CDR3, the DNA is TGTGCCAGCAGTGAAGTGGGGCAGGGTGGCTACGAGCAGTACTTC.

This clonotype was detected only a few times. This sequence joins TRBV5-1 and TRBJ1-2; no clear D. Germline V CDR1 and CDR2: SGHRS, YFSETQ. The CDR3 runs to 13 residues. V lost 1 base to trimming and J lost 3 bases, with 7 bases between them. This CDR3 reads CASSLYGDYGYTF. CDR3 DNA: TGCGCCAGCAGCTTGTACGGGGACTATGGCTACACCTTC.

The chain employs TRBV4-1 and TRBJ2-3; 13 bases are shared with TRBD2. The J segment lost 2 bases and the V segment lost 4 bases, leaving 3 bases of the junction unmatched. CDR3 length: 16 residues. Germline values: CDR1 MGHRA, CDR2 YSYEKL. In DNA form, the CDR3 reads TGCGCCAGCAGCCTACTAGCGGGGGGGACCACAGATACGCAGTATTTT. Translation gives CASSLLAGGTTDTQYF.

This clonotype was seen only a few times. The chain employs TRBV29-1 and TRBJ1-5, with D possibly being TRBD1 (5 bases). Trimming removed 6 bases from V and 6 bases from J, with 9 bases in between. The CDR3 covers 11 residues. Germline CDR1 reads SQVTM; CDR2 reads ANQGSEA. This chain's CDR3 is CSVGDSQPQHF. The CDR3 bases are TGCAGCGTCGGTGACAGTCAGCCCCAGCATTTT.

At least ten counts were recorded for this clonotype. The V gene is TRBV20-1, the J gene TRBJ1-1, with D possibly TRBD1 on 6 matching bases. This CDR3 is 12 amino acids long. Germline loops: CDR1 DFQATT, CDR2 SNEGSKA (reference sequence). Trimming took 6 bases from V and 1 from J, leaving 9 bases between them. The chain's CDR3 is CSALGGNTEAFF. CDR3 bases: TGCAGTGCCCTAGGGGGGAACACTGAAGCTTTCTTT.

This chain joins TRBV5-1 and TRBJ2-7; 10 nucleotides match TRBD1. The CDR3 sequence is 16 residues long. V dropped 4 bases and J dropped 6; count of bases not matched to a gene: 13. Germline CDR1 reads SGHRS; CDR2 reads YFSETQ. CDR3 nucleotide sequence: TGCGCCAGCAGCGACCAACCGGGACAGGGGCGTGTCGAGCAGTACGTC. Translated: CASSDQPGQGRVEQYV.

This clonotype was seen more than once but under ten times. The rearrangement links TRBV24-1 to TRBJ2-1, with 9 bases matching TRBD2. Germline V gene sequence: CDR1 KGHDR, CDR2 SFDVKD. V was clipped by 4 bases and J by 2 bases; unmatched bases: 5. This CDR3 is built from 16 residues. CDR3 in DNA: TGTGCCACCAGTGACAATAGCGGGGGCGCCTACAATGAGCAGTTCTTC. Protein product: CATSDNSGGAYNEQFF.

This chain uses TRBV3-1 with TRBJ2-3; 9 positions agree with TRBD2. The CDR3 sequence is 16 residues long. The junction had 14 bases not matched to a gene; V was cut back by 5 bases and J by 8 bases. From germline, CDR1 is LGHDT and CDR2 YNNKEL (reference sequence). The CDR3 protein is CASSSSTSGDRGTQYF. CDR3 sequence (DNA): TGTGCCAGCAGCTCCTCGACTAGCGGCGACCGAGGTACGCAGTATTTT.

J is TRBJ1-2 and V is TRBV6-5; D call uncertain. Trimming removed 6 bases from V and 4 bases from J, with 18 bases in between. The CDR3 consists of 15 residues. Germline lookup yields CDR1 MNHEY and CDR2 SVGAGI. The CDR3 nucleotides read TGTGCCAGCAGCTCTCCAACCGGACGGACCTATGGCTACACCTTC. This translates into CASSSPTGRTYGYTF.

This clonotype appeared a few times. This sequence joins TRBV11-1 and TRBJ2-1; the D is unclear. V gave up 3 bases and J gave up 8 bases, with 11 bases separating them. Germline V lookup: CDR1 SGHAT, CDR2 FQDESV (reference sequence). The CDR3 loop spans 13 amino acids. The DNA for the CDR3 is TGTGCCAGCAGCTTTCTGATGGTTCATGAGCAGTTCTTC. Its translation is CASSFLMVHEQFF. Using reference TRBV11-1 and TRBJ2-1 for the parts outside the CDR3, the full variable domain is EAEVAQSPRYKITEKSQAVAFWCDPISGHATLYWYRQILGQGPELLVQFQDESVVDDSQLPKDRFSAERLKGVDSTLKIQPAELGDSAMYLCASSFLMVHEQFFGPGTRLTVL.

This clonotype has a handful of counts. V gene TRBV20-1 combines with J gene TRBJ2-4; possible D gene TRBD1, 5 bases. CDR3 length: 15 residues. The V gene's germline CDR1 is DFQATT and CDR2 SNEGSKA (reference sequence). Trimming pared 1 base from V and 1 base from J, leaving 11 bases between. The CDR3 loop reads CSARGGAGAKNIQYF. DNA for the CDR3: TGCAGTGCTAGAGGAGGCGCAGGGGCCAAAAACATTCAGTACTTC.

This clonotype came up many times. The genes are TRBV7-2 and TRBJ2-3; D may correspond to TRBD1 or TRBD2 (6 bases each). V shed 9 bases and J shed 6 bases, with 19 bases lying between them. CDR1 SGHTA and CDR2 FQGNSA come from the germline V gene. The CDR3 loop spans 14 amino acids. DNA of the CDR3: TGTGCCAGTAGCCGGAGGGGGGCCCCGGATACGCAGTATTTT. Translated: CASSRRGAPDTQYF.